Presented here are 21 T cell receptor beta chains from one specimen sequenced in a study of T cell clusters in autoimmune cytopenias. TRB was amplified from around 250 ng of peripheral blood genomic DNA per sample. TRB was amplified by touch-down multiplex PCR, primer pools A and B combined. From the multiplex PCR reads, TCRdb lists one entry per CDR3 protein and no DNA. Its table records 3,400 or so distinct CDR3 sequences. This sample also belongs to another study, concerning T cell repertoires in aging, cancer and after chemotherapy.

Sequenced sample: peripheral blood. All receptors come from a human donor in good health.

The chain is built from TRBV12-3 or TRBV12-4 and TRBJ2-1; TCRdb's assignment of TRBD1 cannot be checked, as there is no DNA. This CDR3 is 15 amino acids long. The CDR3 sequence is CASTPGSELGNEQFF.

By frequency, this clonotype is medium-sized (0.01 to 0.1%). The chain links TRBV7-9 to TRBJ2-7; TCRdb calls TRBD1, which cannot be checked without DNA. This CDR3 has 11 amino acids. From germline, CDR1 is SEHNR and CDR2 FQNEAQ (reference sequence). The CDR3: CASSPLYEQYF. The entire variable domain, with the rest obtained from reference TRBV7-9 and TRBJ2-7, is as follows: DTGVSQNPRHKITKRGQNVTFRCDPISEHNRLYWYRQTLGQGPEFLTYFQNEAQLEKSRLLSDRFSAERPKGSFSTLEIQRTEQGDSAMYLCASSPLYEQYFGPGTRLTVT.

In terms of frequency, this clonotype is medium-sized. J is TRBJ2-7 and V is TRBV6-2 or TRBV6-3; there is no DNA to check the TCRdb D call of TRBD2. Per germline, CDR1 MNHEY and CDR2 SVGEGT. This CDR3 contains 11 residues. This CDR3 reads CASSTSAEQYF.

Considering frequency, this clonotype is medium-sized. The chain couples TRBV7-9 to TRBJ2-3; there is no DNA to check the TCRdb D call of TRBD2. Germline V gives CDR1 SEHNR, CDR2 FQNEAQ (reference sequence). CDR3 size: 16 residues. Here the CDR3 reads CASSLETSGIGDTQYF.

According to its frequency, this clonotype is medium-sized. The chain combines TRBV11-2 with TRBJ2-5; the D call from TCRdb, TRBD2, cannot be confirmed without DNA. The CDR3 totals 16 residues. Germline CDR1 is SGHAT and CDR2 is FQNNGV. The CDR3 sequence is CASSSTVAGKGETQYF. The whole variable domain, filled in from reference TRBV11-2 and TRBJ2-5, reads EAGVAQSPRYKIIEKRQSVAFWCNPISGHATLYWYQQILGQGPKLLIQFQNNGVVDDSQLPKDRFSAERLKGVDSTLKIQPAKLEDSAVYLCASSSTVAGKGETQYFGPGTRLLVL.

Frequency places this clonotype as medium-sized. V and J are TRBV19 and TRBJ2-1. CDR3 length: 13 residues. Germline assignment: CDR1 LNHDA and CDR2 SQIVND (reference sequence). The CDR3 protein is CASSSGSYNEQFF.

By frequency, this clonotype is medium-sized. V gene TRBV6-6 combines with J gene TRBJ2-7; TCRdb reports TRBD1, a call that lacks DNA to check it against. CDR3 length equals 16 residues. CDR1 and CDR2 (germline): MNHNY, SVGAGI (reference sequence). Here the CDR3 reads CASRILDTSGSYEQYF.

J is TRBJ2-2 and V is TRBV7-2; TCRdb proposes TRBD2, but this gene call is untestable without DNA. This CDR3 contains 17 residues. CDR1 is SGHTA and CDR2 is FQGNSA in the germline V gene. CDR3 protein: CASSANLAGPNTGELFF.

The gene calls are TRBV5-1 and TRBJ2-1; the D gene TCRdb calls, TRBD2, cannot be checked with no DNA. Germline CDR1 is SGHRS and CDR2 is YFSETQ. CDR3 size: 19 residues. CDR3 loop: CASSLGLAGITSSYNEQFF.

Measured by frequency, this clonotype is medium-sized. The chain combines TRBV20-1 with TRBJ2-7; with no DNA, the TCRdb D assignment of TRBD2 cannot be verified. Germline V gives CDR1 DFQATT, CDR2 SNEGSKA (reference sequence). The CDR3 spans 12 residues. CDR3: CSGGRGRYEQYF.

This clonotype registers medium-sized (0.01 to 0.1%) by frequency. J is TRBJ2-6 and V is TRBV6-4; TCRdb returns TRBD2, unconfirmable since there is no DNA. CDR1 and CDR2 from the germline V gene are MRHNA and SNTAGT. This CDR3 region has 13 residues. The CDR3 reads CASAEAGANVLTF.

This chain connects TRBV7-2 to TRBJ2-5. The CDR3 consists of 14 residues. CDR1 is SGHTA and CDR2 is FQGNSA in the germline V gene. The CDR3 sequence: CASSLEWWQETQYF.

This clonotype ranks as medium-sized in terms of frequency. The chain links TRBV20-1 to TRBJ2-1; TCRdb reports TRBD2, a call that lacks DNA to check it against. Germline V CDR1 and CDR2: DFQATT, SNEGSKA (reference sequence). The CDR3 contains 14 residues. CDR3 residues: CSARGAGVRGEQFF.

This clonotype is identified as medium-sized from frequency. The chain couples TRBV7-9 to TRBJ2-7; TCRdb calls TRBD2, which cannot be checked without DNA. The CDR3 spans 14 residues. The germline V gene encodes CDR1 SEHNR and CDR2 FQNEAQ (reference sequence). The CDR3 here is CASSLGDFPEGQYF.

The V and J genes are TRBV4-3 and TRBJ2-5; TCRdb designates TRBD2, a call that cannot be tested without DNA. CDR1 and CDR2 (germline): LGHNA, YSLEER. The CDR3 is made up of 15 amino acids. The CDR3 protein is CASSRQVRAGETQYF.

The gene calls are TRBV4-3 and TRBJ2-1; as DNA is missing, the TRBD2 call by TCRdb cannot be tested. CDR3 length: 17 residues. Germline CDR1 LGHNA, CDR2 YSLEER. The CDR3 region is CASSQDRTSGVYNEQFF.

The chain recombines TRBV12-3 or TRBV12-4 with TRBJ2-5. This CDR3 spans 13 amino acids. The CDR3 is CASGLAGAETQYF.

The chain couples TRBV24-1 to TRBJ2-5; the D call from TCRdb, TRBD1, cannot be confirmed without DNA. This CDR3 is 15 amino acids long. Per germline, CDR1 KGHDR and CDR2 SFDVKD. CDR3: CATSDPGQGSETQYF.

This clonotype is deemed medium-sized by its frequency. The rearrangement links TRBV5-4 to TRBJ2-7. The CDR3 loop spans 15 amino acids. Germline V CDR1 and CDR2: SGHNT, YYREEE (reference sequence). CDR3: CASSLEASVTYEQYF.

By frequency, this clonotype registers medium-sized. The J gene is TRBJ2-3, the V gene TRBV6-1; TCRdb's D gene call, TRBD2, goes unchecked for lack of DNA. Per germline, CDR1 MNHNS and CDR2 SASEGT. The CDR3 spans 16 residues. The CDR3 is CASSEVLAGGADTQYF.

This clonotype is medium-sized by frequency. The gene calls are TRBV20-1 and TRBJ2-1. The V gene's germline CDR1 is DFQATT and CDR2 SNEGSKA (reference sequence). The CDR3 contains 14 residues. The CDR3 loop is CSAIAEISYNEQFF.